This T cell receptor (beta chain) was observed in a study of T cell repertoires in cytomegalovirus infection. Study-wide context: From public TCR beta signatures came an indication of both CMV infection and matching HLA type. Study-wide results and caveats: Cumulative public TCR beta family frequency identified CMV carriers with the relevant HLA. Clonotype analysis showed dominance of the ex vivo response by HLA-C-restricted CMV-specific TCR beta clonotypes.

Germline assignment: CDR1 SQVTM and CDR2 ANQGSEA. V gave up 4 bases and J gave up 10 bases, with 14 bases separating them. The CDR3 totals 12 residues. TCRdb recomputed calls from the reads with MiXCR, one row per CDR3 protein. The sample lists fewer than 350,000 distinct CDR3 sequences; roughly 17% were seen once. As regards this clonotype: Its matching antigen is unknown.

The chain carries TRBV29-1 and TRBJ2-1; D remains ambiguous. The clonotype comes from a human donor in good health (CMV status not recorded). Some clones in this sample may be carry-over from other donors' samples. The sample was PBMCs. The CDR3 here is CSVGQFLREQFF. DNA for the CDR3: TGCAGCGTTGGCCAATTTCTTAGGGAGCAGTTCTTC.